This TCR beta chain was captured by sequencing in a study of blood T cells in healthy people across ages. Study-wide findings and caveats: Calculation of diversity from one million T cells yielded estimates considered to be underestimates.

This clonotype came up many times. Antigen unknown. Sample-barcoded 5' priming and a J-beta primer mix drove a second PCR of about 7 to 12 cycles. Using its own MiXCR run on the 5' RACE reads, TCRdb lists one record per CDR3 protein. The sample carries some 800,000 distinct CDR3 sequences, approximately 25% recorded once. The CDR3 is made up of 12 amino acids. V was trimmed by 8 bases and J by 1 base, leaving 12 bases between them. Germline V gives CDR1 SQVTM, CDR2 ANQGSEA. These data were likewise used in another study, on T cells of mothers and their children.

This clonotype was obtained from a boy under 18 in good health. The V and J genes are TRBV29-1 and TRBJ2-7; D could derive from TRBD1 or TRBD2 (5 bases each). Sequencing was carried out using blood. The CDR3 bases are TGCAGCATAAGGGACGATTCCTACGAGCAGTACTTC. This codes for CSIRDDSYEQYF.